Following are 18 T cell receptor beta chains from one sample sequenced in a study of blood T cell repertoires in COVID-19. Some clones are missing from TCRdb's copy, which holds only in-frame ones; the method was immunoSEQ multiplex PCR. There are 90,000 to 130,000 clones in the sample; 65% to 90% occur only once, and approximately 17% lies in the top ten. Sequencing input: peripheral blood. The receptors come from a woman aged 60-70 years with acute or convalescent COVID-19.

The J gene is TRBJ1-1, the V gene TRBV12-3 or TRBV12-4, with D possibly being TRBD1 (5 bases). The CDR3 totals 12 residues. Trimming removed 4 bases at V and 11 bases at J, with 14 bases between. CDR3 coding DNA: TGTGCCAGCAGTTACACCGGGGGGACCGCTTTCTTT. As protein: CASSYTGGTAFF.

The CDR3 reads CATSPVSSYNEQFF. In DNA, the CDR3 is TGTGCCACCAGCCCCGTGAGCTCCTACAATGAGCAGTTCTTC. V usage is TRBV15 and J usage is TRBJ2-1, with D unclear. Germline CDR1 is LNHNV and CDR2 is YYDKDF (reference sequence). The CDR3 extends over 14 amino acids. V dropped 5 bases and J dropped 0 bases, with 8 bases sitting between them.

V is TRBV7-6 and J is TRBJ1-1, with D possibly TRBD1 on 5 matching bases. CDR1 SGHVS and CDR2 FNYEAQ come from the germline V gene. V lost 0 bases and J lost 2, with 10 bases in between. This CDR3 is built from 15 residues. This chain's CDR3 is CASSLADSPNTEAFF. DNA of the CDR3: TGTGCCAGCAGCTTAGCCGACAGCCCTAACACTGAAGCTTTCTTT.

In this sample, this clone turned up once. The chain uses TRBV5-1 and TRBJ2-1; D possibly corresponds to TRBD1 (6 bases). This CDR3 contains 15 residues. CDR1 and CDR2 from the germline V gene are SGHRS and YFSETQ. Trimming pared 3 bases from V and 0 bases from J, leaving 10 bases between. Written as DNA, the CDR3 is TGCGCCAGCAGCTCGGAAGGGGGCTCCTACAATGAGCAGTTCTTC. Translation gives CASSSEGGSYNEQFF.

The chain carries TRBV2 and TRBJ1-5, with 7 bases matching TRBD1. The V gene's germline CDR1 is SNHLY and CDR2 FYNNEI. The ends lost 5 bases at V and 6 bases at J; junction bases unmatched: 7. The length of the CDR3 is 14 residues. This CDR3 is CASSRDRDGQPQHF. The CDR3 DNA reads TGTGCCAGCAGTCGCGACAGGGACGGTCAGCCCCAGCATTTT.

The chain employs TRBV5-4 and TRBJ2-5, with 8 bases that match TRBD2. The CDR3 contains 17 residues. The V segment lost 7 bases and the J segment 1 base; nucleotides outside the gene matches: 15. CDR1 and CDR2 (germline): SGHNT, YYREEE (reference sequence). CDR3 nucleotide sequence: TGTGCCAGCCGGGATGTAGGGTCACTAGCGGCCCAAGAGACCCAGTACTTC. It codes for CASRDVGSLAAQETQYF.

The chain carries TRBV6-2 or TRBV6-3 and TRBJ1-1; D remains unclear. Germline V CDR1 and CDR2: MNHEY, SVGEGT. The CDR3 has 13 amino acids. V was clipped by 0 bases and J by 4 bases, with 6 bases between them. The CDR3 loop reads CASSYSEVTEAFF. In nucleotides, the CDR3 is TGTGCCAGCAGTTACTCCGAGGTCACTGAAGCTTTCTTT.

The chain carries TRBV21-1 and TRBJ1-5; TRBD1, the D gene given by the table, was not confirmed from the DNA. TRBV21-1 is noted as a pseudogene. This CDR3 spans 18 amino acids. The CDR3 DNA follows: TGTGCCAGCAGCACCACCTTACAGGGGGCTTATAGCAATCAGCCCCAGCATTTT. It encodes CASSTTLQGAYSNQPQHF.

V usage is TRBV9 and J usage is TRBJ1-4; D remains unclear. This CDR3 is 13 amino acids long. Trimming removed 4 bases from V and 7 bases from J, with 11 bases in between. CDR1 SGDLS and CDR2 YYNGEE come from the germline V gene. CDR3 residues: CASSRVGSEKLFF. The DNA for the CDR3 is TGTGCCAGCAGCAGGGTTGGGAGTGAAAAACTGTTTTTT.

The rearrangement joins TRBV5-1 to TRBJ2-3, with 7 positions matching TRBD1. CDR3 length equals 14 residues. The germline V gene encodes CDR1 SGHRS and CDR2 YFSETQ. Trimming removed 4 bases from V and 6 bases from J; junction bases left unmatched: 8. CDR3 DNA: TGCGCCAGCAGCCAACTACGGGGACAGGATACGCAGTATTTT. Its translation is CASSQLRGQDTQYF.

This clone occurred many times. This chain uses TRBV4-2 with TRBJ2-3, with D possibly TRBD2 on 5 matching bases. Germline loops: CDR1 LGHNA, CDR2 YNFKEQ. The CDR3 has 14 amino acids. V gave up 8 bases and J gave up 0 bases, with 12 bases separating them. CDR3 DNA: TGTGCCAGCCGGGCCAGCGGCAGCACAGATACGCAGTATTTT. It is translated as CASRASGSTDTQYF.

The rearrangement links TRBV27 to TRBJ1-2; tentative D call: TRBD1 (6 bases). V lost 4 bases and J lost 6, with 12 bases in between. Germline assignment: CDR1 MNHEY and CDR2 SMNVEV (reference sequence). This CDR3 has 13 residues. The CDR3 bases are TGTGCCAGCAGTTACTCAGGGGAACATGGCTACACCTTC. Amino acid sequence: CASSYSGEHGYTF.

This clone was found a few times. This CDR3 is CASRRLPYEQYF. The CDR3 DNA sequence: TGTGCCAGCAGGCGGCTTCCCTACGAGCAGTACTTC. The chain couples TRBV6-5 to TRBJ2-7, with no clear D. Germline values: CDR1 MNHEY, CDR2 SVGAGI. Between the trimmed V and J ends, which lost 6 bases and 2 bases, there was a span of 8 bases. The CDR3 is 12 amino acids.

The chain is built from TRBV24-1 and TRBJ1-1; 9 positions agree with TRBD1. Germline lookup yields CDR1 KGHDR and CDR2 SFDVKD. The CDR3 runs to 13 residues. The V and J ends lost 4 bases and 4 bases, in that order; junction bases with no gene match: 0. CDR3 sequence (DNA): TGTGCCACCAGTGAGGACAGGGGCACTGAAGCTTTCTTT. Its protein is CATSEDRGTEAFF.

The CDR3 spells CASSPLEGSNSPLHF. The CDR3 DNA sequence: TGCGCCAGCAGCCCGTTGGAGGGGAGCAATTCACCCCTCCACTTT. The chain links TRBV5-1 to TRBJ1-6; TRBD1 is a possible D gene (5 bases). CDR3 length: 15 amino acids. Germline V lookup: CDR1 SGHRS, CDR2 YFSETQ. Trimming took off 4 bases at V and 7 bases at J, with 15 bases between the two ends.

The chain uses TRBV5-1 and TRBJ2-3; 7 bases line up with TRBD1. The CDR3 contains 15 residues. The J segment lost 4 bases and the V segment lost 4 bases, leaving 9 bases of the junction unmatched. Per germline, CDR1 SGHRS and CDR2 YFSETQ. CDR3 loop: CASSRRQGVSDTQYF. In DNA form, the CDR3 reads TGCGCCAGCAGCAGGCGTCAGGGGGTGTCAGATACGCAGTATTTT. The full variable domain, in which reference TRBV5-1 and TRBJ2-3 provide the parts outside the CDR3, is KAGVTQTPRYLIKTRGQQVTLSCSPISGHRSVSWYQQTPGQGLQFLFEYFSETQRNKGNFPGRFSGRQFSNSRSEMNVSTLELGDSALYLCASSRRQGVSDTQYFGPGTRLTVL.

V and J are TRBV18 and TRBJ2-1; D call uncertain. Trimming pared 2 bases from V and 6 bases from J, leaving 11 bases between. The CDR3 is 14 amino acids. CDR1 is KGHSH, CDR2 LQKENI, per germline. This CDR3 is CASSPAVVGNEQFF. CDR3 coding DNA: TGTGCCAGCTCACCAGCGGTCGTGGGCAATGAGCAGTTCTTC. Full variable domain (outside the CDR3, taken from reference TRBV18 and TRBJ2-1): NAGVMQNPRHLVRRRGQEARLRCSPMKGHSHVYWYRQLPEEGLKFMVYLQKENIIDESGMPKERFSAEFPKEGPSILRIQQVVRGDSAAYFCASSPAVVGNEQFFGPGTRLTVL.

The J gene is TRBJ1-1, the V gene TRBV5-1; 9 bases are a match to TRBD1. Trimming cost V 7 bases and J 5 bases; bases outside gene matches: 6. The germline V gene has CDR1 SGHRS and CDR2 YFSETQ. This CDR3 is built from 13 residues. DNA for the CDR3: TGCGCCAGCCTGGAGACAGGGGGTACTGAAGCTTTCTTT. The encoded protein is CASLETGGTEAFF.